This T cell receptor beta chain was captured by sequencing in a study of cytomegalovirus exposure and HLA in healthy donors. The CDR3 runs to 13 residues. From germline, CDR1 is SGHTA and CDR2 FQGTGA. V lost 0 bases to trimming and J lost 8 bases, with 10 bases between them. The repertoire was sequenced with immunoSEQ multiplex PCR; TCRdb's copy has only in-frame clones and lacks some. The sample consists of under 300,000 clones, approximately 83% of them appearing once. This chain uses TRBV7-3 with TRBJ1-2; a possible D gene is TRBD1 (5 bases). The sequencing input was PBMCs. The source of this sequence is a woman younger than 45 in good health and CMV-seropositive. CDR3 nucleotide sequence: TGTGCCAGCAGCTTAACAGGACAAAACGGCTACACCTTC. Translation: CASSLTGQNGYTF.